Included here is one T cell receptor (beta chain) sequence, with context. Its antigen remains unknown. The record originates from a study of memory CD4+ T cells and cytomegalovirus serostatus. Overall study: Donors were healthy Belgian adults, 8 to 10 CMV seropositive and approximately 23 seronegative. Study-wide points: Suggested: most of the CMV-linked TCR signature lies in CD4+ memory cells.

This CDR3 spans 12 amino acids. V lost 8 bases and J lost 1; bases outside the gene matches: 1. CDR1 SQVTM and CDR2 ANQGSEA come from the germline V gene. Single viable CD3+CD4+CD8-CD45RO+ cells were sorted as the memory CD4+ T cells. Sequencing was performed with immunoSEQ multiplex PCR; in TCRdb, only in-frame clones are kept and a portion is missing. The profile shows some 50,000 clones, about 74% of them singletons. Sequences were obtained from memory CD4+ T cells from blood. The chain employs TRBV29-1 and TRBJ2-3; 9 bases line up with TRBD1. This clonotype originated in an adult in good health and CMV-seropositive. The CDR3 DNA follows: TGCAGCTGGACAGGGGGCACAGATACGCAGTATTTT. Amino acids: CSWTGGTDTQYF.